This T cell receptor (beta chain) emerged from a study of cytomegalovirus exposure and HLA in healthy donors (dated by TCRdb to 2015 to 2018). Regarding the study in general: In an earlier analysis of 450 to 750 of the donors, around 300 Gb of sequence data and some 120 million unique TCR beta sequences from about 190 million T cells were reported. Donor age, sex, ethnicity and CMV serostatus were collected together with the repertoire data. Roughly five DR-DQ haplotypes were handled as single units for association and clustering because linkage in the cohort was strong. The study profiled the T cell repertoires of 500 to 800 subjects by immunosequencing and related them to cytomegalovirus serostatus. Both class I and class II loci were covered by HLA typing, at four-digit resolution. In the later analysis, no new phenotypic data were used to find candidate immune exposures; instead, reliance was placed on TCR beta sequences and their occurrence across donors. Among 300 to 500 genotyped donors of the cohort, an average of about 220,000 unique TCR beta nucleotide sequences was sequenced per donor, of which about 18% were non-productive. Every discovery cohort repertoire had been produced on one sequencing platform. Genome-wide SNP genotypes for about three fifths of the roughly 670 donors were used in a later genetic analysis, which treated that subset as a discovery cohort. To predict cytomegalovirus infection status, the study brought together high-throughput TCR immunosequencing, statistical association of individual TCRs with disease status, and machine learning. The number of donors typed differed by locus, with 629-630 for A, B, C, DRB1 and DQB1, approximately 500 for DQA1, approximately 570 for DPA1, and approximately 470 for DPB1. In an earlier analysis of a few hundred of the donors, high-throughput TCR beta sequencing was used to judge whether each TCR beta V gene segment behaved as functional or pseudogenic. Besides the first cohort of roughly 640 subjects, a separate validation cohort made up of 120 different subjects was used. About 280 gigabases of sequencing data and roughly 81 million unique TCR sequences made up an early release that covered approximately 650 HLA-typed donors. Of the roughly 400 genotyped donors, approximately 82% fell in the genetic ancestry cluster associated with self-reported Caucasian donors. A later analysis re-analyzed previously published TCR beta repertoires from 666 donors and added high-resolution HLA genotyping to study TCR occurrence patterns. The aim of the study was to test whether cataloging public T cell receptors could identify signatures of past pathogen exposure. Paper-wide results and their limitations: This cohort had only TCR beta chains sequenced, and the lack of alpha or paired-chain data limited which features could be detected. In a later analysis, most CMV-associated TCR beta chains were found to appear HLA-restricted, with HLA associations seemingly driven largely by CMV exposure. Several of the top co-occurrence clusters appeared to be linked to parvovirus B19, influenza, CMV and Epstein-Barr virus, according to a later analysis. The classifier was reported to diagnose cytomegalovirus status with high specificity and sensitivity in both the original cohort and the validation cohort. Specific HLA alleles were associated with 15,000 to 20,000 TCR beta sequences at a false discovery rate of 0.05 in a later analysis. For the cohort, immune exposure information was limited to CMV serostatus. In a later genetic analysis, fewer N-insertions in productive TCRs were reported among donors in an Asian-associated ancestry cluster than the approximately 710-donor mean. Most TCR sequences were observed very rarely across donors, whereas some public TCRs were present in many individuals. In a later analysis, the rate of TCR association differed among HLA loci, with DRB1 alleles having the most associated TCRs and HLA-C alleles having the fewest. In a later analysis, HLA-associated TCR beta chains showed more clonal expansion and lower generation probabilities than non-associated chains that were equally common. It was suggested by the authors that the approach could potentially be generalized to other disease states and immunological phenotypes. Because HLA typing was missing for some donors at each locus, association tests included only the typed subset. Some IMGT-functional V segments, including TRBV6-2 and TRBV6-3, could not be distinguished by the 87-base-pair reads and were therefore excluded. In a later genetic analysis, a missense DCLRE1C variant was associated with V-gene and J-gene trimming of TCR beta chains, and the association was replicated in an independent cohort. In an earlier analysis of roughly 500 of the donors, most TCR beta V segments appeared in productive rearrangements about 87% or about 30% of the time, broadly matching IMGT annotations. Linkage disequilibrium might explain the correlated functional status among segregating V segments, but an unknown experimental factor could not be excluded. A further reported finding was that TCR beta sequences accurately predicted the HLA-A and HLA-B alleles for most subjects in the first cohort. The sequencing pipeline was judged likely to have produced a cluster of highly shared sequence variants as a technical artifact. A total of about 150 TCR beta chains were listed by the study as associated with cytomegalovirus. Sequencing depth was assumed to be roughly uniform across donors in the presence/absence analyses, though that assumption may not hold. The earlier analysis of about 600 of the donors excluded roughly 17 rarely observed V segments, including chromosome 9 orphons, because counts were too low. A few of the identified cytomegalovirus-associated TCR beta chains were confirmed in vitro to be specific for cytomegalovirus antigens. Strong co-occurrence of HLA alleles, especially DR and DQ, made assigning TCR associations to individual alleles difficult.

The germline V gene provides CDR1 SQVTM and CDR2 ANQGSEA. Including cysteine and phenylalanine, the CDR3 has 11 amino acids. Only the CDR3 portion is preserved as DNA: 33 bases, with reading frame beginning at the first base. V is clipped by 1 base and J by 8 bases, and the sequence between their germline boundaries is 8 bases long. The cohort comprised 550 to 700 healthy bone marrow donors. Cohort members were all nominally healthy when sampled, although unrecorded immune exposures were likely present. The donor tested CMV seronegative and was one of the 352 seronegative cohort members. A peripheral blood sample was provided by each donor, and peripheral blood mononuclear cells were used for TCR beta sequencing. The Qiagen DNeasy Blood Extraction Kit was used to extract genomic DNA from the blood cell samples. The library was obtained by the immunoSEQ multiplex PCR assay. A mixture of 60 forward primers for TCR Vbeta segments and 13 reverse primers for TCR Jbeta segments was used in the multiplex PCR. Amplification of the CDR3 region of rearranged TCR beta genes was performed with a multiplex PCR assay on genomic DNA. The Illumina HiSeq System was used to sequence the amplified TCR beta libraries as 87-base-pair reads. The authors' analysis ran thus. In a later analysis, tens of millions of unique TCR beta chains were counted across the 650 to 700 repertoires, and about 9.9 million of these chains were shared by at least two donors. Raw reads were error-corrected and collapsed into unique sequences with a nearest-neighbor algorithm that merged closely related sequences to remove PCR and sequencing errors. Alignment of CDR3 sequences to IMGT reference sequences was used to assign V, D and J gene segments. For a sequence to be retained, a match of at least six nucleotides was required to both a V gene segment and a J gene segment. A rearrangement counted as productive if the CDR3 had no stop codons and remained in frame with V and J, and every other rearrangement counted as non-productive. Following IMGT convention, CDR3 was defined as the stretch from the second conserved V-encoded cysteine up to the conserved J-encoded phenylalanine. Sequences without an unambiguous match to a single V gene segment were excluded from the earlier analysis of several hundred of the donors. An earlier analysis of 500 to 700 of the donors classified V segments as functional when productive rearrangements were above 56.7% and as segregating when the standard deviation between donors was above 5%. A statistical classification framework was developed to diagnose cytomegalovirus status using the catalog of TCR beta chain sequences. In a later analysis, V and J genes were assigned by comparing TCR nucleotide sequences against IMGT/GENE-DB human TR gene sequences. A later analysis assigned CDR3 sequences and most-parsimonious VDJ recombination scenarios with the TCRdist pipeline. A later analysis defined each TCR beta chain by its CDR3 amino acid sequence plus V-gene family, and excluded reads lacking a unique V-gene family. In a later analysis, 450 to 600 highly shared, low-generation-probability nucleotide sequences were removed to address suspected cross-contamination and a sequencing artifact. In a later analysis, a clonal expansion index for each public chain was calculated from normalized within-repertoire ranks of inferred template counts. A later analysis computed generation probabilities with a VDJ recombination model fitted to out-of-frame rearrangements, and checked the results against IGoR. In a later analysis, TCR-TCR, TCR-HLA and TCR-CMV co-occurrence was scored with hypergeometric tests, and a repertoire-size bias correction was applied to TCR pairs. A later analysis estimated false discovery rates by permuting HLA or CMV assignments 20 times. In a later analysis, co-occurring TCRs were grouped using DBSCAN, with TCRdist sequence similarity added in when clustering inside HLA-allele-positive subsets. Repertoires with fewer than 30,000 or more than 120,000 public chains, plus five repertoires with anomalous nucleotide sharing, were excluded from co-occurrence clustering. The clones in this table, taken by TCRdb from immuneACCESS, are in-frame only. Not every clone is retained; where verified, under half of the shortfall comes from an unresolved V gene, and the cause of the rest is unknown. V, J and clone size reflect that table, while D and trimming were determined from the DNA. Here the sample has 170,000 or so clones; 80% occur a single time. Around 0.69% of the sample goes to the ten largest clones.

On this clone itself: Its antigen has not been determined. Per-base qualities were not stored, and no clone one base away is much larger.

Sequenced input: PBMCs. The chain was built from TRBV29-1 and TRBJ1-2; the best D guess is TRBD1, with 6 bases matching. The sequence was obtained from a boy aged 5 to 17 in good health and CMV-seronegative. The sequence in DNA is TGCAGCGTTGAAGCAGGGGCGGGCTACACCTTC. The encoded protein is CSVEAGAGYTF.